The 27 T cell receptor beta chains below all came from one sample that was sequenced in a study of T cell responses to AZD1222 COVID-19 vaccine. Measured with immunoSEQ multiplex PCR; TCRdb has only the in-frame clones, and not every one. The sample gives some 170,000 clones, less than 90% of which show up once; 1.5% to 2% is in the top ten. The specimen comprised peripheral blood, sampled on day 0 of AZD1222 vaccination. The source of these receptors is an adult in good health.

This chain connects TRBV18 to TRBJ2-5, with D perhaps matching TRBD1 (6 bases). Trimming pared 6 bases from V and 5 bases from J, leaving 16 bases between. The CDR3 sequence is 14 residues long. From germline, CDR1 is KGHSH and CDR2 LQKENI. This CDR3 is CASSSGAGGETQYF. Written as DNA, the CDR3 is TGTGCCAGCTCCTCAGGGGCTGGAGGCGAGACCCAGTACTTC.

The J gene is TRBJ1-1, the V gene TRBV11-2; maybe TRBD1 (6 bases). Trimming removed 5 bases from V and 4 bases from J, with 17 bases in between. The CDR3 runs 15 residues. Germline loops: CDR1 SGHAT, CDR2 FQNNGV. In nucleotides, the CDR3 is TGTGCCAGCAGCCCTGCCCAGGGGAGGGGCACTGAAGCTTTCTTT. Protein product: CASSPAQGRGTEAFF.

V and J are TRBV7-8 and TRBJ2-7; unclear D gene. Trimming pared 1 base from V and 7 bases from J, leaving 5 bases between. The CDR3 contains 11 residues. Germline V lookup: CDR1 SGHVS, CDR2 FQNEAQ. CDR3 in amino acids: CASSLVQEQYF. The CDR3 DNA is TGTGCCAGCAGCTTAGTGCAGGAGCAGTACTTC. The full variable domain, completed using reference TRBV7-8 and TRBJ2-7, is GAGVSQSPRYKVAKRGQDVALRCDPISGHVSLFWYQQALGQGPEFLTYFQNEAQLDKSGLPSDRFFAERPEGSVSTLKIQRTQQEDSAVYLCASSLVQEQYFGPGTRLTVT.

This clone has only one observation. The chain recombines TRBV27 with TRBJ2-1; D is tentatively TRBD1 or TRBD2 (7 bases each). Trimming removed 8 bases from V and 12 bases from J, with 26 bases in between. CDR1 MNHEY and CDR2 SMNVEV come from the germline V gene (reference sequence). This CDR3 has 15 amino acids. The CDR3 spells CASSSGGTEGVGQFF. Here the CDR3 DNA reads TGTGCCAGCTCTTCCGGGGGGACAGAAGGGGTCGGGCAGTTCTTC.

Here the CDR3 DNA reads TGTGCCAGCTCACCAGGCCTTAATGAAAAACTGTTTTTT. Translation: CASSPGLNEKLFF. The chain combines TRBV18 with TRBJ1-4, with D uncertain. From germline, CDR1 is KGHSH and CDR2 LQKENI. With 2 bases removed from V and 4 bases from J, the gap between germline ends came to 5 bases. The CDR3 is 13 amino acids.

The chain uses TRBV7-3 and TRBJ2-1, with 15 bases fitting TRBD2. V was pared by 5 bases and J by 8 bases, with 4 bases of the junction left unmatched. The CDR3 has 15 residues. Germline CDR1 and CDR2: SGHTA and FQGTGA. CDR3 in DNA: TGTGCCAGCAGCCGGACTAGCGGGAGGGGACATGAGCAGTTCTTC. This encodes CASSRTSGRGHEQFF.

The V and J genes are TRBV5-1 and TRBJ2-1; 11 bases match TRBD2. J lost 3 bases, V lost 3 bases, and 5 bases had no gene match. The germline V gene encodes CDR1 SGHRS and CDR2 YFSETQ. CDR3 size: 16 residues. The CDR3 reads CASSSGGTSGYNEQFF. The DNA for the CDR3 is TGCGCCAGCAGCTCCGGTGGGACTAGCGGCTACAATGAGCAGTTCTTC.

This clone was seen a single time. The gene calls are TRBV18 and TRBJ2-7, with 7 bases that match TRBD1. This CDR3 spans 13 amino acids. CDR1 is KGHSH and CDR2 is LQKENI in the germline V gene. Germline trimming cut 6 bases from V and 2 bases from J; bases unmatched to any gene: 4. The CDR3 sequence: CASSYRGPYEQYV. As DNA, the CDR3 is TGTGCCAGCTCCTACAGGGGACCCTACGAGCAGTACGTC.

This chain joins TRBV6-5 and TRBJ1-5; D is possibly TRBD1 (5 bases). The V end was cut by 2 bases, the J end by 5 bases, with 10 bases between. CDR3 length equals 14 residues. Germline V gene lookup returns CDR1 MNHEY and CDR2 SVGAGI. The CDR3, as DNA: TGTGCCAGCAGTTACGGCCAGGGTGATCAGCCCCAGCATTTT. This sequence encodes CASSYGQGDQPQHF.

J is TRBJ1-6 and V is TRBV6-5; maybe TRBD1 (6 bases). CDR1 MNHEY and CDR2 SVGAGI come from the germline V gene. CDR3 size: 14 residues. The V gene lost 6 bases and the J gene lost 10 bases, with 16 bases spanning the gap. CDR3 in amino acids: CASRRDGRGSPLHF. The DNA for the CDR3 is TGTGCCAGCAGACGGGACGGTAGGGGGTCACCCCTCCACTTT.

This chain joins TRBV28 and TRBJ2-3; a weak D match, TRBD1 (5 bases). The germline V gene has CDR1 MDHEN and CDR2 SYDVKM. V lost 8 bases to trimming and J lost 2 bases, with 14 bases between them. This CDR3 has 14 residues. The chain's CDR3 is CASLMSRATDTQYF. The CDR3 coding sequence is TGTGCCAGCCTCATGAGCAGGGCCACAGATACGCAGTATTTT.

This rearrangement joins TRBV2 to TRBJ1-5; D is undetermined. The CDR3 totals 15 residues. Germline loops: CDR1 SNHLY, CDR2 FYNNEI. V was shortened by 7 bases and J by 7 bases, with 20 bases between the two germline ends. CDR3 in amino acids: CASTTSGGRLQPQHF. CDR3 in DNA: TGTGCCAGCACCACCTCCGGCGGCAGGCTGCAGCCCCAGCATTTT. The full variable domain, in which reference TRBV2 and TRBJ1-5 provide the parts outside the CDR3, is EPEVTQTPSHQVTQMGQEVILRCVPISNHLYFYWYRQILGQKVEFLVSFYNNEISEKSEIFDDQFSVERPDGSNFTLKIRSTKLEDSAMYFCASTTSGGRLQPQHFGDGTRLSIL.

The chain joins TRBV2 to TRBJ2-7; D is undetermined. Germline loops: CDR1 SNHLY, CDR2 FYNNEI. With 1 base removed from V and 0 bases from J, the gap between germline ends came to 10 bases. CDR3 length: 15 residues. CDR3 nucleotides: TGTGCCAGCAGTGAAGGGGCTGCTAGCTCCTACGAGCAGTACTTC. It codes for CASSEGAASSYEQYF.

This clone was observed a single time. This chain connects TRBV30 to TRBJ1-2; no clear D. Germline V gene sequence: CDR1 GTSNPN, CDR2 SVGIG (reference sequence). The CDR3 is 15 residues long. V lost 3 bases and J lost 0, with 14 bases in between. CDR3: CAWSQPDGSNYGYTF. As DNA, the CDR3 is TGTGCCTGGAGCCAACCGGACGGATCTAACTATGGCTACACCTTC.

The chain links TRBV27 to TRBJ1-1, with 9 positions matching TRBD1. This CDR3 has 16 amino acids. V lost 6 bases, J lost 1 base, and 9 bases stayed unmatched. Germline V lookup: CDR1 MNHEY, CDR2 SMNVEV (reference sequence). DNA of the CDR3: TGTGCCAGCAGCCCCGGGACAGGGCGCCCGAACACTGAAGCTTTCTTT. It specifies CASSPGTGRPNTEAFF.

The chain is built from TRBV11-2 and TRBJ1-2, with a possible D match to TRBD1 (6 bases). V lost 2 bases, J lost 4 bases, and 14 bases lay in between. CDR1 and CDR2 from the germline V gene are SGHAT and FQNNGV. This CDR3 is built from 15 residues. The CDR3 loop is CASSLNRGLSYGYTF. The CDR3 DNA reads TGTGCCAGCAGCTTAAATCGGGGGCTTAGCTATGGCTACACCTTC.

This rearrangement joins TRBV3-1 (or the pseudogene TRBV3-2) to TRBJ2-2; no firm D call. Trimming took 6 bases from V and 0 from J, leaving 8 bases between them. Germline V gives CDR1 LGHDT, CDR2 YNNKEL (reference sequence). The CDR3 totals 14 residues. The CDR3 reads CASRHRTNTGELFF. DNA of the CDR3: TGTGCCAGCAGACACAGAACGAACACCGGGGAGCTGTTTTTT.

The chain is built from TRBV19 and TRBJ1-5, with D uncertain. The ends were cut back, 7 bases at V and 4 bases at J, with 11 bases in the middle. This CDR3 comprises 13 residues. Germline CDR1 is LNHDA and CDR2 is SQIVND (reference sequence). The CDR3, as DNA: TGTGCCAGTACCAAACGGTGGAATCAGCCCCAGCATTTT. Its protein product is CASTKRWNQPQHF. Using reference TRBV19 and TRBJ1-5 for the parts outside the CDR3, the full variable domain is DGGITQSPKYLFRKEGQNVTLSCEQNLNHDAMYWYRQDPGQGLRLIYYSQIVNDFQKGDIAEGYSVSREKKESFPLTVTSAQKNPTAFYLCASTKRWNQPQHFGDGTRLSIL.

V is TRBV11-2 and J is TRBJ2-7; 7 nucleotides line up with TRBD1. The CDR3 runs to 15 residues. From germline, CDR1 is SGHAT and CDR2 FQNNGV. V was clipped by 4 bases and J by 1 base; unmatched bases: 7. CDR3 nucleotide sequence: TGTGCCAGCAGCTCCCGACAGGGTCTATCCTACGAGCAGTACTTC. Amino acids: CASSSRQGLSYEQYF.

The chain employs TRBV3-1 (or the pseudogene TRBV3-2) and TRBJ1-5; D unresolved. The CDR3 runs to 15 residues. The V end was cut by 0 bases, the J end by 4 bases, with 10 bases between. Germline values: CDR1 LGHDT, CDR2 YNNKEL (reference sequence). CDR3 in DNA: TGTGCCAGCAGCCAAGAGGCGGGATTGAATCAGCCCCAGCATTTT. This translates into CASSQEAGLNQPQHF.

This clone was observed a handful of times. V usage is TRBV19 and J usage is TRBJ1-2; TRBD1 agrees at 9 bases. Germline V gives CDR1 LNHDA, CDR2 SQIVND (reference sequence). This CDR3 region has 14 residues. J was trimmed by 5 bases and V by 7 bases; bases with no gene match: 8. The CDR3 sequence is CASTAGQGLYGYTF. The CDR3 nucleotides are TGTGCCAGTACGGCGGGACAGGGTTTATATGGCTACACCTTC.

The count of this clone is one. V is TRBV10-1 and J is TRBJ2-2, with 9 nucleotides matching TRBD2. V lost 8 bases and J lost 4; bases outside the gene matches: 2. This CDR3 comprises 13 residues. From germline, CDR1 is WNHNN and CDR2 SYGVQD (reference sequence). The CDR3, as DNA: TGCGCCAGCGGCGGGAGGGCCACCGGGGAGCTGTTTTTT. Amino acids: CASGGRATGELFF.

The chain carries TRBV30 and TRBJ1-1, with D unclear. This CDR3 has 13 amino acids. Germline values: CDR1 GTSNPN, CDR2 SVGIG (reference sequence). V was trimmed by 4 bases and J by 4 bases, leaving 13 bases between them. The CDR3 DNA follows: TGTGCCTGGACGCTCCTCCCATCCACTGAAGCTTTCTTT. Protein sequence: CAWTLLPSTEAFF.

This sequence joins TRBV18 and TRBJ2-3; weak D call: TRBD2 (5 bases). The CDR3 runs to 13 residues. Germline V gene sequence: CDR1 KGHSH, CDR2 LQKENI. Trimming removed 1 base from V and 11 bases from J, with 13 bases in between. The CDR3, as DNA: TGTGCCAGCTCACCACGAGAGGAACTAGTGCAGTATTTT. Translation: CASSPREELVQYF.

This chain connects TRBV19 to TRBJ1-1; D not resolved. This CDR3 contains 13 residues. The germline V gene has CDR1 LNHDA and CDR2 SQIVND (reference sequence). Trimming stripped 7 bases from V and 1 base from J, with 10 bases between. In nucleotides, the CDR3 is TGTGCCAGTATATCGGGTTGGAACACTGAAGCTTTCTTT. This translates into CASISGWNTEAFF.

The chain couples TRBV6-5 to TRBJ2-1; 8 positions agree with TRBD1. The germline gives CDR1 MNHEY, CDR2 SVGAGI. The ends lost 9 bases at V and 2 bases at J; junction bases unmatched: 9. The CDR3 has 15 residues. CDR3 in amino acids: CASSNRQGTYNEQFF. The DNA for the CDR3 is TGTGCCAGTTCCAACCGACAGGGGACCTACAATGAGCAGTTCTTC.

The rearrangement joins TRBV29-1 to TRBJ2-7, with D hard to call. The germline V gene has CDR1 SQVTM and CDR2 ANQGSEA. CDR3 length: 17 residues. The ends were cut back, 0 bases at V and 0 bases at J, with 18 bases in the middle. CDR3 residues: CSVEDPASRGGSYEQYF. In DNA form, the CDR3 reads TGCAGCGTTGAAGATCCCGCCTCTAGAGGCGGCTCCTACGAGCAGTACTTC.